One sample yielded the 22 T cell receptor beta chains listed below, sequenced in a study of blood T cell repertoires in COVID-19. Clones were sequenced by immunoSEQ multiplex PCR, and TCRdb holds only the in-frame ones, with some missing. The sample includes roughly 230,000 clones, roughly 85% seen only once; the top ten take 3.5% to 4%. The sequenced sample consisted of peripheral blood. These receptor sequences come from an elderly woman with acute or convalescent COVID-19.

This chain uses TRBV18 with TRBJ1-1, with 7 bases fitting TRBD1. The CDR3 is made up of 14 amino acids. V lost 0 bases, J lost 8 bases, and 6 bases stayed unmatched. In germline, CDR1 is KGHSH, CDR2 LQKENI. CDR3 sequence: CASSPPGGAMEAFF. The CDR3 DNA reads TGTGCCAGCTCACCACCAGGGGGCGCCATGGAAGCTTTCTTT.

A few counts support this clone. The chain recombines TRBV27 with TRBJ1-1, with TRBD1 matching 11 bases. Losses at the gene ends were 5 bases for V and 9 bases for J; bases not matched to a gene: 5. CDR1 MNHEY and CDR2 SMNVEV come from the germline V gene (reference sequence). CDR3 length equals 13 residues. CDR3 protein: CASSPRTGGKAFF. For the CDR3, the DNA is TGTGCCAGCAGTCCGCGGACAGGGGGCAAAGCTTTCTTT.

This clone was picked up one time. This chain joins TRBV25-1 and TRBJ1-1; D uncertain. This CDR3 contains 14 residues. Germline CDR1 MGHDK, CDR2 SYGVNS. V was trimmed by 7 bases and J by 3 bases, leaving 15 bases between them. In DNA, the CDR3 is TGTGCCAGCAACGAGGCGGGTAAGGACACTGAAGCTTTCTTT. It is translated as CASNEAGKDTEAFF.

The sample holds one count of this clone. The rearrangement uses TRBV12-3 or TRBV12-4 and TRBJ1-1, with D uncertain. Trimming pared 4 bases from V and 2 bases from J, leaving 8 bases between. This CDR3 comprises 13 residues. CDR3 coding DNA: TGTGCCAGCAGTTGGAGCCGAAACACTGAAGCTTTCTTT. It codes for CASSWSRNTEAFF.

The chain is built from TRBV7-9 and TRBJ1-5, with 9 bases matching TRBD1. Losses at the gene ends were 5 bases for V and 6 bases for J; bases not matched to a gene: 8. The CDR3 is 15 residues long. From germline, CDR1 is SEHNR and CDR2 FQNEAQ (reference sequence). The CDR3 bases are TGTGCCAGCAGCCAACAGGGGGCTGTCGGTCAGCCCCAGCATTTT. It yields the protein CASSQQGAVGQPQHF.

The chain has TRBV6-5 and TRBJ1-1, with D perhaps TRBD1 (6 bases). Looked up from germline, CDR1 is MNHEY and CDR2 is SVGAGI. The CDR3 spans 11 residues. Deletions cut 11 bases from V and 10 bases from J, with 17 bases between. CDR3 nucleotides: TGTGCCTGCCCGGGGTGGGGGCGAGCTTTCTTT. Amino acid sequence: CACPGWGRAFF.

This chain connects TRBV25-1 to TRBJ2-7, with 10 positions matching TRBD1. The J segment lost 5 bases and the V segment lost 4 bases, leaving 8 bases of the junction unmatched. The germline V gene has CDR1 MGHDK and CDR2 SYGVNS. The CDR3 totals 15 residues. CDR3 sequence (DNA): TGTGCCAGCAGTGGGTCGACAGGGGGCGGCCACGAGCAGTACTTC. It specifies CASSGSTGGGHEQYF.

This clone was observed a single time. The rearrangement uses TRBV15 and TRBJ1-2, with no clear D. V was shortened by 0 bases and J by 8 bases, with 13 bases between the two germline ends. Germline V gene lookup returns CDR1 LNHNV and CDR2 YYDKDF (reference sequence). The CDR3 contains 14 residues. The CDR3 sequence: CATSRDMEGQGYTF. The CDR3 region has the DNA TGTGCCACCAGCAGAGATATGGAGGGTCAAGGCTACACCTTC.

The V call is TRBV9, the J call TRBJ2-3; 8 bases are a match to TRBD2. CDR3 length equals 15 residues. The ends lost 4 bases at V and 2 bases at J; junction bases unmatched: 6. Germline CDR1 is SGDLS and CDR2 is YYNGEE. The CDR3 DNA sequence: TGTGCCAGCAGCCGTAGCGGGGCCAACACAGATACGCAGTATTTT. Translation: CASSRSGANTDTQYF.

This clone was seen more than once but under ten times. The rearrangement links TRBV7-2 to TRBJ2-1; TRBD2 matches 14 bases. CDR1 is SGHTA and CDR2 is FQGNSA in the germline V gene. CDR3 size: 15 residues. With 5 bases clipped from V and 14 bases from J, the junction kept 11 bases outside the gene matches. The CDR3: CASSPRLAGGPVEFF. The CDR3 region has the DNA TGTGCCAGCAGCCCACGACTAGCGGGGGGGCCGGTGGAGTTCTTC. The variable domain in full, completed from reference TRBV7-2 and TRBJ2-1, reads GAGVSQSPSNKVTEKGKDVELRCDPISGHTALYWYRQSLGQGLEFLIYFQGNSAPDKSGLPSDRFSAERTGGSVSTLTIQRTQQEDSAVYLCASSPRLAGGPVEFFGPGTRLTVL.

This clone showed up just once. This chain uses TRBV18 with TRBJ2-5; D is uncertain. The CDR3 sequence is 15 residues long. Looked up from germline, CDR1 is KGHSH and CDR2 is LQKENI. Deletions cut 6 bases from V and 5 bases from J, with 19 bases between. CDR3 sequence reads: CASSPSSTGQETQYF. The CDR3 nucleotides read TGTGCCAGCTCGCCCTCGTCGACGGGTCAGGAGACCCAGTACTTC.

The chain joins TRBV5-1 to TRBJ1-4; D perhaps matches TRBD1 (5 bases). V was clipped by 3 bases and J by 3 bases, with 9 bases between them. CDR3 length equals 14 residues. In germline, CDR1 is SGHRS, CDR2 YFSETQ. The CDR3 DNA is TGCGCCAGCAGCTGGGCAGGGCCTAATGAAAAACTGTTTTTT. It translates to CASSWAGPNEKLFF.

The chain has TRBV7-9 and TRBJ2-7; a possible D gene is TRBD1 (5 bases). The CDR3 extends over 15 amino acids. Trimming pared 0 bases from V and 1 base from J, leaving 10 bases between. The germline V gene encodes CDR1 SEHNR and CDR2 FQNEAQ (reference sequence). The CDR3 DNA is TGTGCCAGCAGCTTAGCTGGGGCCGCGTCCTACGAGCAGTACTTC. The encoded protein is CASSLAGAASYEQYF.

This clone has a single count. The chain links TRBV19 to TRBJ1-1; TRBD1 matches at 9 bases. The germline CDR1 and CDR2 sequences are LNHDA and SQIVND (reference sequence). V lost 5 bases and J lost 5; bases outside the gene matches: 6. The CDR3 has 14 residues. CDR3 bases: TGTGCCAGTAGTCTACAGGGGGCGCGGACTGAAGCTTTCTTT. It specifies CASSLQGARTEAFF.

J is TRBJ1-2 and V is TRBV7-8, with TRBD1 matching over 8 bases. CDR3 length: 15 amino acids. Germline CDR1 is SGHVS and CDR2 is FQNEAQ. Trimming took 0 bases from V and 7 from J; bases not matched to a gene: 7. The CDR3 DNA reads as TGTGCCAGCAGCTTAGCGCGGCAGGGGGCGGGTGGCTACACCTTC. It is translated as CASSLARQGAGGYTF. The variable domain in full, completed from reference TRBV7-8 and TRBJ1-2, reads GAGVSQSPRYKVAKRGQDVALRCDPISGHVSLFWYQQALGQGPEFLTYFQNEAQLDKSGLPSDRFFAERPEGSVSTLKIQRTQQEDSAVYLCASSLARQGAGGYTFGSGTRLTVV.

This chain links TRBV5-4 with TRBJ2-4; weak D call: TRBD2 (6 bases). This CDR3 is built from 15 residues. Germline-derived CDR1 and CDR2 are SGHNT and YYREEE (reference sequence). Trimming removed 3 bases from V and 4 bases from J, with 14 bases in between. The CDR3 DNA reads TGTGCCAGCAGCTATGCGGGGCCCTCGAAAAACATTCAGTACTTC. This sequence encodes CASSYAGPSKNIQYF.

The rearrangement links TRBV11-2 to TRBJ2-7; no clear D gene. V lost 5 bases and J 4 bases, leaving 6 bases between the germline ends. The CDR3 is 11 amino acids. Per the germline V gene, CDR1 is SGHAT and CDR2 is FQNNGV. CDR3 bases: TGTGCCAGCAGCCCCGGGTACGAGCAGTACTTC. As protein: CASSPGYEQYF.

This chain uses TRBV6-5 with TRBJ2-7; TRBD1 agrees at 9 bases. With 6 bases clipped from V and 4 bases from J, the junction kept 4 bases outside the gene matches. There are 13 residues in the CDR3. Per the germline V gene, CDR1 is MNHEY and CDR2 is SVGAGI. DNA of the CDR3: TGTGCCAGCAGGCGACAGGGGGGATACGAGCAGTACTTC. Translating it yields CASRRQGGYEQYF.

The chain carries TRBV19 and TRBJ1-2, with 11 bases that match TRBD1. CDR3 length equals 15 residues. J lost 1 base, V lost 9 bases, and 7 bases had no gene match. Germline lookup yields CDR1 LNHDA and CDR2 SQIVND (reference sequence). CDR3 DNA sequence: TGTGCCAGCAGAACCGGGACAGGGGGTAACTATGGCTACACCTTC. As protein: CASRTGTGGNYGYTF.

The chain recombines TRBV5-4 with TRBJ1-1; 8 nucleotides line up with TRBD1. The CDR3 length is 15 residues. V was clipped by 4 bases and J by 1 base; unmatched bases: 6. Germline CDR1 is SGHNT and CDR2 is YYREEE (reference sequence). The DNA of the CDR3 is TGTGCCAGCAGCGGACGGACAGGGTGGAACACTGAAGCTTTCTTT. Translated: CASSGRTGWNTEAFF.

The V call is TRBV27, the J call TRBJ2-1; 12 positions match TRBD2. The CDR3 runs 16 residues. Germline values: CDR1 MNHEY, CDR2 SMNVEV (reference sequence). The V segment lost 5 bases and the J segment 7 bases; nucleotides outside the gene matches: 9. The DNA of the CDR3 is TGTGCCAGCAGTCCCCGGCTAGCGGGGGGGCTTAATGAGCAGTTCTTC. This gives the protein CASSPRLAGGLNEQFF.

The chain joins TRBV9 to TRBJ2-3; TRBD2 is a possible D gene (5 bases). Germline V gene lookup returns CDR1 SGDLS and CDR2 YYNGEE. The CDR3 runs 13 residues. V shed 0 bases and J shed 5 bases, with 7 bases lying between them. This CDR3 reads CASSVERRDTQYF. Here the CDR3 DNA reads TGTGCCAGCAGCGTAGAGCGGAGAGATACGCAGTATTTT.